This entry lists 5 T cell receptor beta chains sequenced from one sample in a study of blood T cells in healthy people across ages. A second PCR, run for roughly 7 to 12 cycles, used a sample-barcoded 5' primer plus a J-beta primer mix. TCRdb re-derived calls from the 5' RACE reads in MiXCR, one entry per CDR3 protein. The repertoire holds over 950,000 distinct CDR3 sequences, with roughly 47% as singletons. The sample was blood. The receptors here all came from a woman in her sixties or seventies in good health.

The chain uses TRBV2 and TRBJ2-2; D gene uncertain. The ends were cut back, 7 bases at V and 3 bases at J, with 18 bases in the middle. The CDR3 has 16 amino acids. CDR1 is SNHLY, CDR2 FYNNEI, per germline. The CDR3 DNA sequence: TGTGCCAGCAAGGCCCGAACGGCGGCGGACACCGGGGAGCTGTTTTTT. Amino acid sequence: CASKARTAADTGELFF. Supplemented by reference TRBV2 and TRBJ2-2, the full variable domain reads EPEVTQTPSHQVTQMGQEVILRCVPISNHLYFYWYRQILGQKVEFLVSFYNNEISEKSEIFDDQFSVERPDGSNFTLKIRSTKLEDSAMYFCASKARTAADTGELFFGEGSRLTVL.

V gene TRBV10-3 combines with J gene TRBJ2-7; D is perhaps TRBD1 (5 bases). V was clipped by 4 bases and J by 6 bases, with 10 bases between them. The CDR3 contains 12 residues. Germline V gives CDR1 ENHRY, CDR2 SYGVKD. The CDR3 loop reads CAISGQLFEQYF. CDR3 in DNA: TGTGCCATCAGTGGACAGCTATTCGAGCAGTACTTC.

Details on this clonotype: Compared with germline, one end of the junction differs, possibly owing to a read error. J is TRBJ1-1 and V is TRBV7-9; possible D gene TRBD1, 6 bases. Germline CDR1 SEHNR, CDR2 FQNEAQ (reference sequence). The CDR3 has 12 residues. In DNA form, the CDR3 reads TGTTCCAGCAGCTTAGTTCAGGGGGAAGCTTTCTTT. It encodes CSSSLVQGEAFF.

The V gene is TRBV20-1, the J gene TRBJ1-1, with a tentative D call TRBD1 (6 bases). V was cut by 3 bases and J by 11 bases, with 10 bases left in between. This CDR3 contains 10 residues. Germline V gene lookup returns CDR1 DFQATT and CDR2 SNEGSKA (reference sequence). For the CDR3, the DNA is TGCAGTGCTAGCGACAGGATCGCTTTCTTT. This encodes CSASDRIAFF.

The genes are TRBV5-1 and TRBJ2-3; D call uncertain. The length of the CDR3 is 11 residues. Germline loops: CDR1 SGHRS, CDR2 YFSETQ. Trimming cost V 7 bases and J 2 bases, with 5 bases left between them. The CDR3 coding sequence is TGCGCCAGCCACAACACAGATACGCAGTATTTT. This encodes CASHNTDTQYF.